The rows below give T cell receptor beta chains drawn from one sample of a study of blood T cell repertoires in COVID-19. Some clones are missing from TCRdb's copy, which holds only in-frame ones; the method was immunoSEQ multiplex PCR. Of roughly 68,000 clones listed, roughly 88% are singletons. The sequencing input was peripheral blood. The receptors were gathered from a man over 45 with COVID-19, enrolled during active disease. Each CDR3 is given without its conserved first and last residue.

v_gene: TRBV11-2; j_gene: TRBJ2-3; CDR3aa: ASSLEGTSGSADTQY
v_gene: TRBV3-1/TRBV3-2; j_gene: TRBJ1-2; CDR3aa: ASSQDARSDGYT
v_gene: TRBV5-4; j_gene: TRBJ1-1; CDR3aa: ASSLEWAGEAF
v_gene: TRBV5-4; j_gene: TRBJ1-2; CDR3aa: ASSLSRGGGYT
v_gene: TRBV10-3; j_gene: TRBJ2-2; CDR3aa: AILGGSGTGELF
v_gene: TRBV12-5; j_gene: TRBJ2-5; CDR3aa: ASGLGDSSQETQY
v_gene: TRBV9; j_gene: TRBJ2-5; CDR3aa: ASSVSSGSGETQY
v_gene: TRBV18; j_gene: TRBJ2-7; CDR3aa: ASSPTRDSYEQY
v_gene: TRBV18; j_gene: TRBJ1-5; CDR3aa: ASSPGFSNQPQH
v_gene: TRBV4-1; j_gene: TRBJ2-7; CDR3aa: ASSRQAGTSGSSYEQY
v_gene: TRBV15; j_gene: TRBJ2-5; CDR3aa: ATSKGTSIFETQY
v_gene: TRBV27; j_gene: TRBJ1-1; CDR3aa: ASHLTENTEAF
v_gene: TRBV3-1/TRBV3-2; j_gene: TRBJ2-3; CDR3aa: ASSQDYLDTQY
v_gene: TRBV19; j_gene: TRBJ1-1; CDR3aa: ASSTGQVTRGTEAF
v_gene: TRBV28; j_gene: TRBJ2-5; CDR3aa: ASSLWGTPQETQY
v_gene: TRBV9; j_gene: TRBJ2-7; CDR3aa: ASSVGPLNSEQY
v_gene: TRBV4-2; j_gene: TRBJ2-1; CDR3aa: ASSQRAGGWNEQF
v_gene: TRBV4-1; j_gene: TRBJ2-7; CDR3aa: ASSQPHGREGNSYEQY